This T cell receptor beta chain was documented in a study of blood T cells in healthy people across ages. The CDR3 has 14 residues. V lost 4 bases and J lost 0, with 12 bases in between. Germline V gives CDR1 SQVTM, CDR2 ANQGSEA. Each sample gave at least 6 million isolated PBMCs. This clonotype has more than one count but fewer than ten. The authors ran a second PCR of 7 to 11 cycles using a sample-barcoded 5' primer and a J-beta primer mix. Through a template-switch adaptor with 12 random nucleotides, each cDNA molecule received a tag. TCRdb re-analysed the 5' RACE reads in MiXCR, keeping a single row per CDR3 protein. Found here are about 640,000 distinct CDR3 sequences, roughly three fifths of them singletons; the top ten hold 30% to 45%.

V is TRBV29-1 and J is TRBJ1-1; maybe TRBD1 (5 bases). This receptor was identified in a man in his fifties or sixties in good health. The sequencing sample was made of blood. The CDR3 coding sequence is TGCAGCGTTGGTGGGGCAGCTATGAACACTGAAGCTTTCTTT. Translation: CSVGGAAMNTEAFF.